The rows below give T cell receptor beta chains drawn from one sample of a study of T cell repertoires in cytomegalovirus infection. TCRdb ran MiXCR on the reads and lists one entry per CDR3 protein. The table shows 100,000 to 150,000 distinct CDR3 sequences, with approximately 9.2% occurring only once. Sequencing was performed on PBMCs. All receptors come from a human donor in good health (CMV status not recorded). Some clones in this sample may be carry-over from other donors' samples. Each CDR3 is given with its conserved first and last residue. D genes are given only for firm matches. The size entry is marked missing in some rows and otherwise reads once, few, many or a size class.

clone_size: many; j_call: TRBJ1-5; v_call: TRBV7-2; d_call: .; cdr3_aa: CASSPTPGQNQPQHF; cdr3_nt: TGTGCCAGCAGCCCGACACCTGGACAAAATCAGCCCCAGCATTTT
clone_size: many; j_call: TRBJ2-3; v_call: TRBV7-2; d_call: TRBD2; cdr3_aa: CASSWTSGAATDTQYF; cdr3_nt: TGTGCCAGCAGCTGGACTAGCGGGGCCGCCACAGATACGCAGTATTTT
clone_size: many; j_call: TRBJ2-3; v_call: TRBV7-2; d_call: TRBD2; cdr3_aa: CASSLLLAVPTDTQYF; cdr3_nt: TGTGCCAGCAGCTTGCTCCTAGCGGTGCCAACGGATACGCAGTATTTT
clone_size: .; j_call: TRBJ1-2; v_call: TRBV6-5; d_call: TRBD1; cdr3_aa: CASSYSLQGAGYTF; cdr3_nt: TGTGCCAGCAGTTACTCTCTGCAGGGGGCTGGCTACACCTTC
clone_size: many; j_call: TRBJ2-3; v_call: TRBV28; d_call: .; cdr3_aa: CASIGPAAVTQYF; cdr3_nt: TGTGCCAGCATAGGGCCCGCAGCAGTTACGCAGTATTTT
clone_size: .; j_call: TRBJ1-1; v_call: TRBV18; d_call: .; cdr3_aa: CASSPRGSGGIMNTEAFF; cdr3_nt: TGTGCCAGCTCACCCCGCGGATCGGGGGGAATTATGAACACTGAAGCTTTCTTT
clone_size: few; j_call: TRBJ2-6; v_call: TRBV29-1; d_call: .; cdr3_aa: CSVAGGGGPSGANVLTF; cdr3_nt: TGCAGCGTGGCTGGGGGAGGGGGGCCCTCTGGGGCCAACGTCCTGACTTTC
clone_size: many; j_call: TRBJ2-7; v_call: TRBV18; d_call: .; cdr3_aa: CASSPPTWDEQYF; cdr3_nt: TGTGCCAGCTCACCTCCGACGTGGGACGAGCAGTACTTC
clone_size: many; j_call: TRBJ1-1; v_call: TRBV12-3/TRBV12-4; d_call: .; cdr3_aa: CASSLTQLNTEAFF; cdr3_nt: TGTGCCAGCAGTTTAACACAGTTGAACACTGAAGCTTTCTTT
clone_size: few; j_call: TRBJ2-7; v_call: TRBV12-3/TRBV12-4; d_call: .; cdr3_aa: CASSSPGTHYEQYF; cdr3_nt: TGTGCCAGCAGTTCCCCCGGGACACACTACGAGCAGTACTTC
clone_size: many; j_call: TRBJ1-2; v_call: TRBV12-3/TRBV12-4; d_call: .; cdr3_aa: CASRPTQAYYGYTF; cdr3_nt: TGTGCCAGCAGACCAACACAGGCGTACTATGGCTACACCTTC
clone_size: .; j_call: TRBJ1-4; v_call: TRBV19; d_call: .; cdr3_aa: CASAGANEKLFF; cdr3_nt: TGTGCCAGTGCTGGGGCCAATGAAAAACTGTTTTTT
clone_size: .; j_call: TRBJ1-1; v_call: TRBV14; d_call: .; cdr3_aa: CASSQAMPNTEAFF; cdr3_nt: TGTGCCAGCAGCCAAGCTATGCCGAACACTGAAGCTTTCTTT
clone_size: many; j_call: TRBJ1-1; v_call: TRBV28; d_call: .; cdr3_aa: CASAGGVGTEAFF; cdr3_nt: TGTGCCAGCGCTGGGGGGGTCGGTACTGAAGCTTTCTTT
clone_size: .; j_call: TRBJ2-6; v_call: TRBV19; d_call: .; cdr3_aa: CASSIGSPSPWSGANVLTF; cdr3_nt: TGTGCCAGTAGTATAGGGTCCCCTAGCCCTTGGAGTGGGGCCAACGTCCTGACTTTC
clone_size: many; j_call: TRBJ2-5; v_call: TRBV7-9; d_call: .; cdr3_aa: CASSLGRVSNGETQYF; cdr3_nt: TGTGCCAGCAGCTTAGGCCGGGTCTCTAACGGGGAGACCCAGTACTTC
clone_size: many; j_call: TRBJ1-2; v_call: TRBV2; d_call: .; cdr3_aa: CASSDKEGQNYGYTF; cdr3_nt: TGTGCCAGCAGTGATAAGGAGGGTCAGAACTATGGCTACACCTTC
clone_size: many; j_call: TRBJ1-1; v_call: TRBV5-6; d_call: .; cdr3_aa: CASSRVLLNTEAFF; cdr3_nt: TGTGCCAGCAGCCGGGTTCTGTTGAACACTGAAGCTTTCTTT
clone_size: many; j_call: TRBJ2-1; v_call: TRBV27; d_call: TRBD2; cdr3_aa: CASSLSETSGVAEEQFF; cdr3_nt: TGTGCCAGCAGTTTATCCGAGACTAGCGGGGTTGCTGAGGAGCAGTTCTTC
clone_size: many; j_call: TRBJ1-5; v_call: TRBV3-1; d_call: .; cdr3_aa: CASSGRDSNQPQHF; cdr3_nt: TGTGCCAGCAGCGGCCGGGACAGCAATCAGCCCCAGCATTTT
clone_size: many; j_call: TRBJ2-3; v_call: TRBV2; d_call: TRBD2; cdr3_aa: CASTGSSSLGGASTDTQYF; cdr3_nt: TGTGCCAGCACAGGGTCCTCGTCTCTCGGGGGGGCAAGCACAGATACGCAGTATTTT
clone_size: many; j_call: TRBJ1-6; v_call: TRBV5-6; d_call: TRBD1; cdr3_aa: CASSQGTGRRSPLHF; cdr3_nt: TGTGCCAGCAGCCAAGGGACAGGTCGGAGATCACCCCTCCACTTT
clone_size: many; j_call: TRBJ2-1; v_call: TRBV7-9; d_call: TRBD2; cdr3_aa: CASSPLTSGGANEQFF; cdr3_nt: TGTGCCAGCAGCCCCCTGACTAGCGGGGGGGCCAATGAGCAGTTCTTC
clone_size: many; j_call: TRBJ2-1; v_call: TRBV19; d_call: TRBD2; cdr3_aa: CASTREGPYNEQFF; cdr3_nt: TGTGCCAGTACACGGGAGGGCCCTTACAATGAGCAGTTCTTC
clone_size: few; j_call: TRBJ1-2; v_call: TRBV10-2; d_call: .; cdr3_aa: CASSESRSPIGDGYTF; cdr3_nt: TGCGCCAGCAGTGAGTCGCGGAGCCCCATTGGGGACGGCTACACCTTC
clone_size: .; j_call: TRBJ1-5; v_call: TRBV15; d_call: .; cdr3_aa: CATSSRQDNQPQHF; cdr3_nt: TGTGCCACCAGCAGTCGACAGGACAATCAGCCCCAGCATTTT
clone_size: many; j_call: TRBJ1-1; v_call: TRBV20-1; d_call: .; cdr3_aa: CSAKRQVYTEAFF; cdr3_nt: TGCAGTGCTAAAAGACAGGTTTACACTGAAGCTTTCTTT
clone_size: few; j_call: TRBJ2-7; v_call: TRBV28; d_call: .; cdr3_aa: CASSPPTRGQYF; cdr3_nt: TGTGCCAGCAGCCCCCCGACAAGGGGGCAGTACTTC
clone_size: many; j_call: TRBJ1-4; v_call: TRBV7-2; d_call: .; cdr3_aa: CASSLSQGWGEKLFF; cdr3_nt: TGTGCCAGCAGCCTCTCACAGGGCTGGGGTGAAAAACTGTTTTTT
clone_size: many; j_call: TRBJ1-1; v_call: TRBV19; d_call: TRBD1; cdr3_aa: CASSSLRGQNTEAFF; cdr3_nt: TGTGCCAGTAGTTCCCTCAGGGGGCAGAACACTGAAGCTTTCTTT
clone_size: many; j_call: TRBJ2-2; v_call: TRBV2; d_call: TRBD2; cdr3_aa: CASRGLASTGELFF; cdr3_nt: TGTGCCAGCAGGGGACTAGCGAGCACCGGGGAGCTGTTTTTT
clone_size: few; j_call: TRBJ1-2; v_call: TRBV9; d_call: TRBD1; cdr3_aa: CASSVTGIGGYTF; cdr3_nt: TGTGCCAGCAGCGTGACAGGGATAGGGGGCTACACCTTC
clone_size: many; j_call: TRBJ1-1; v_call: TRBV5-6; d_call: .; cdr3_aa: CASSLGTPLGEAFF; cdr3_nt: TGTGCCAGCAGCTTGGGGACACCCTTGGGGGAAGCTTTCTTT
clone_size: many; j_call: TRBJ2-2; v_call: TRBV7-8; d_call: .; cdr3_aa: CASSQYGWTGELFF; cdr3_nt: TGTGCCAGCAGCCAGTATGGGTGGACCGGGGAGCTGTTTTTT